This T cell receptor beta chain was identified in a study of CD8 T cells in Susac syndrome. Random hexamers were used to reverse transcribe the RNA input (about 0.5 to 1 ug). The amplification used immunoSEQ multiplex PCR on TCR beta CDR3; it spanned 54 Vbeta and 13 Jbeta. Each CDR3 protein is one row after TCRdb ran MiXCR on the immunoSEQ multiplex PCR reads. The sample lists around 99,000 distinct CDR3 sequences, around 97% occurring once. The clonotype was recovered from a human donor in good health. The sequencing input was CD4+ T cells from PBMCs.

In DNA form, the CDR3 reads TGTGCCAGCAGTTCTCGACAGGGGGCACCCCTCCACTTT. The encoded protein is CASSSRQGAPLHF. The chain links TRBV12-3 or TRBV12-4 to TRBJ1-6; 9 nucleotides agree with TRBD1. The CDR3 has 13 residues. Unmatched junction bases numbered 3, after V lost 4 bases and J lost 11 bases.